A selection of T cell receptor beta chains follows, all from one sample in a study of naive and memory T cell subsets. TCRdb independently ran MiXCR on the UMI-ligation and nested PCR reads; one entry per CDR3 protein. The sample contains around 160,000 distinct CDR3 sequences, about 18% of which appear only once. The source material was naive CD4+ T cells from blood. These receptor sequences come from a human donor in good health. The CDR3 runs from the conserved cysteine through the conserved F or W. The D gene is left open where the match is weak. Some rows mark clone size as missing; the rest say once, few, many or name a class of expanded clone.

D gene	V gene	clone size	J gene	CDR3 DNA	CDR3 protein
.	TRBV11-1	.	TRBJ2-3	TGTGCCAGCAGCTTAGGCCGCTGGGGATCTGGGAATACGCAGTATTTT	CASSLGRWGSGNTQYF
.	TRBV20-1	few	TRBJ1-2	TGCAGTGCACCGCGGACAGTGTTATATGGCTACACCTTC	CSAPRTVLYGYTF
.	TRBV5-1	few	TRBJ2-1	TGCGCCAGCAGCTTGGTTCAGGGGGGCGAGCAGTTCTTC	CASSLVQGGEQFF
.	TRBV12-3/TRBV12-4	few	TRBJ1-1	TGTGCCAGCAGGTTGCGGGAAGGCACTGAAGCTTTCTTT	CASRLREGTEAFF
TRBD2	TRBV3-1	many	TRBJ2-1	TGTGCCAGCAGCGGGGGACTAGGGCTCCGTAATGAGCAGTTCTTC	CASSGGLGLRNEQFF
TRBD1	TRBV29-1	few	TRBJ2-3	TGCAGCGCCAAGACAGGGACAGATACGCAGTATTTT	CSAKTGTDTQYF
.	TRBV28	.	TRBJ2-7	TGTGCCAGCAGTTGGCAGGGCGGGGAGCAGTACTTC	CASSWQGGEQYF
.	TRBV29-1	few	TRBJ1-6	TGCAGCGTTTCAGGAGGGGAAGAAGGCTATAATTCACCCCTCCACTTT	CSVSGGEEGYNSPLHF
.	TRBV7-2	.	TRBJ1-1	TGTGCCAGCAGCTTAGAATTTGGGAAAGCTTTCTTT	CASSLEFGKAFF
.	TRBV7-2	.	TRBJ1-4	TGTGCCAGCAGCTCAGTCACCGAAAAACTGTTTTTT	CASSSVTEKLFF
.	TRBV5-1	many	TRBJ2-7	TGCGCCAGCAGCTTGGTTGGAAACTCCTACGAGCAGTACTTC	CASSLVGNSYEQYF
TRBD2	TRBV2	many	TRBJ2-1	TGTGCCAGCCAGACTAGCGGGCCGTACAATGAGCAGTTCTTC	CASQTSGPYNEQFF
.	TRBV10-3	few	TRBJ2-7	TGTGCCATCAGTGAGTATAGGAACGGCGAGCAGTACTTC	CAISEYRNGEQYF
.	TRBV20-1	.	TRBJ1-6	TGCAGTGCCCGGGAGGAGGGAAGACATTCACCCCTCCACTTT	CSAREEGRHSPLHF
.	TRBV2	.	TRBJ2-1	TGTGTCAGCGGGCGCGGGACTCACAATGAGCAGTTCTTC	CVSGRGTHNEQFF
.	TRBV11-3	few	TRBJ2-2	TGTGCCAGCAGCAACCTACCAATGGGCGGGGAGCTGTTTTTT	CASSNLPMGGELFF
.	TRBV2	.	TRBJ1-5	TGTGCCAGCGGGGTAGACCAGCCCCAGCATTTT	CASGVDQPQHF
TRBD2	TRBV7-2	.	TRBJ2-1	TGTGCCAGCAGCTCCCCGGGGCTAGCGGGTGGAAGGAATGAGCAGTTCTTC	CASSSPGLAGGRNEQFF
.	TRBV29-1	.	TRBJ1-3	TGCAGCGCTGGACCCGCAGGGGTCTCTGGAAACACCATATATTTT	CSAGPAGVSGNTIYF
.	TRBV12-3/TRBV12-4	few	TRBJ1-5	TGTGCCAGCAGTAACAGGTTTAGCAATCAGCCCCAGCATTTT	CASSNRFSNQPQHF
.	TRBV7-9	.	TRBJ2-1	TGTGCCAGCAGCTTCGGTGAGCAGTTCTTC	CASSFGEQFF
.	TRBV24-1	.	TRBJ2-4	TGTGCCACCAGTGTAACACCCGAGGGTGGAAACATTCAGTACTTC	CATSVTPEGGNIQYF
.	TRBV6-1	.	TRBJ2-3	TGTGCCATCAAAGCAGTCGAGCGCGGGTCAGATACGCAGTATTTT	CAIKAVERGSDTQYF
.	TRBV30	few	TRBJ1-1	TGTGCCTGGAGTGACTGGGACATCGCTGAAGCTTTCTTT	CAWSDWDIAEAFF
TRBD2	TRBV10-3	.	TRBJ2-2	TGTGCCATCAGTGGGGGACTAGCGGGACCCGGGGAGCTGTTTTTT	CAISGGLAGPGELFF
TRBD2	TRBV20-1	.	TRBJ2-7	TGCAGTGCTAGAGCGGGGGACTACAACTACGAGCAGTACTTC	CSARAGDYNYEQYF
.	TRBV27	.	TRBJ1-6	TGTGCCAGCAAATTGTCGTACGGGCCTGATAATTCACCCCTCCACTTT	CASKLSYGPDNSPLHF
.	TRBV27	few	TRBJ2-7	TGTGCCAGCAGTCCCCTCGGCCCCTGGAGCTACGAGCAGTACTTC	CASSPLGPWSYEQYF
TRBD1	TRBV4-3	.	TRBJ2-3	TGCGCCAGCAGCCAAGAAGGACAGGTTGTCTCAGATACGCAGTATTTT	CASSQEGQVVSDTQYF
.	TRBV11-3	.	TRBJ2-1	TGTGCCAGCAGCTTAGTGCGGGGAGGTAAGAATGAGCAGTTCTTC	CASSLVRGGKNEQFF
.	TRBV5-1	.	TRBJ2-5	TGCGCCAGCAGGACCTCCGTGGGGCCCCAAGAGACCCAGTACTTC	CASRTSVGPQETQYF
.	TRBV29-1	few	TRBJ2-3	TGCAGCGTCCTAAAACGACAGCTACAAGCAGATACGCAGTATTTT	CSVLKRQLQADTQYF
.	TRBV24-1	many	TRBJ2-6	TGTGCCACAGGGACAACTTCTGGGGCCAACGTCCTGACTTTC	CATGTTSGANVLTF
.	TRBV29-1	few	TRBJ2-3	TGCAGCGTTGAACCTCCGGAGCAGGATACGCAGTATTTT	CSVEPPEQDTQYF
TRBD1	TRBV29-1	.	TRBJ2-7	TGCAGCGCTGACGGACAGGGGGACGAGCAGTACTTC	CSADGQGDEQYF
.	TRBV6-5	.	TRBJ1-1	TGTGCCACCAAACCTATACAGAGCATGAACACTGAAGCTTTCTTT	CATKPIQSMNTEAFF
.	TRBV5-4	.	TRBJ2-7	TGTGCCAGCAGCCCCGGGACCCCGGTCGAGTACGAGCAGTACTTC	CASSPGTPVEYEQYF
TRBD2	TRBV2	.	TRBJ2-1	TGTGCCAGCAGTGAAGTATTGACTAGCCAGAACAATGAGCAGTTCTTC	CASSEVLTSQNNEQFF
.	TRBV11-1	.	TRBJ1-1	TGTGCCAGCAGCTTCACTCGTGAAGCTTTCTTT	CASSFTREAFF
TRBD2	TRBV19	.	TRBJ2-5	TGTGCCAGTAGTGAAAGACCGGGGACTAGCGGGACCCAGAGGGAGACCCAGTACTTC	CASSERPGTSGTQRETQYF
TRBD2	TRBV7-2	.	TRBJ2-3	TGTGCCAGCAGCTTAATAGCGGGAGTGGGTCATGATACGCAGTATTTT	CASSLIAGVGHDTQYF
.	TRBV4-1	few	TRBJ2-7	TGCGCCAGCAGCCAAGGAGGGGGCAGGGGGGCGATCTACGAGCAGTACTTC	CASSQGGGRGAIYEQYF
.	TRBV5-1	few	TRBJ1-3	TGCGCCAGCAGCTTGGGGGGCAGCACTGTCACTGGAAACACCATATATTTT	CASSLGGSTVTGNTIYF
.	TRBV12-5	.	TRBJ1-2	TGTGCTAGTGGTTTGGTACAGAAGGGAGGCTATGGCTACACCTTC	CASGLVQKGGYGYTF
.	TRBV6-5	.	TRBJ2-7	TGTGCCAGTTCTGTTCTGACGGGCCGCGGGTATTCCCACTACGAGCAGTACTTC	CASSVLTGRGYSHYEQYF
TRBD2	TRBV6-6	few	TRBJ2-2	TGTGCCAGCAGCCAAGGGGCTAGCGGGCCGAACACCGGGGAGCTGTTTTTT	CASSQGASGPNTGELFF
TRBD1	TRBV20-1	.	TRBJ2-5	TGCAGTGCATCCCAGGGGGCGCTTGAGACCCAGTACTTC	CSASQGALETQYF
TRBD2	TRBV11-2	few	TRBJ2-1	TGTGCCAGCAGCCAAGGGAGGGAGGTAGGGGAGCAGTTCTTC	CASSQGREVGEQFF
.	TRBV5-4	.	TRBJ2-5	TGTGCCAGCAGCTTGGGAGGCAGTGCCATCTCGGGGGAGACCCAGTACTTC	CASSLGGSAISGETQYF
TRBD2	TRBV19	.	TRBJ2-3	TGTGCCAGCCGCTACCGGACTAGCGGGAAGACAGATACGCAGTATTTT	CASRYRTSGKTDTQYF
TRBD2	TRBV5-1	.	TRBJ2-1	TGCGCCAGCAGCTTGGCGGGACTAGCGGGATCGGCTGAGCAGTTCTTC	CASSLAGLAGSAEQFF
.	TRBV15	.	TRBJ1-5	TGTGCCACCAGCCTGGGACTGAACAATCAGCCCCAGCATTTT	CATSLGLNNQPQHF
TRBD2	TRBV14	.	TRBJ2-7	TGTGCCAGCAGCCAAGTTTGGGGTAGCGGGATCACCTACGAGCAGTACTTC	CASSQVWGSGITYEQYF
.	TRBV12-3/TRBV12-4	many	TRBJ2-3	TGTGCCAGCAGTTCCCAGGGTAGCACAGATACGCAGTATTTT	CASSSQGSTDTQYF
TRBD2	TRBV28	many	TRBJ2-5	TGTGCCAGCTTAGCGGGAAAAGAGACCCAGTACTTC	CASLAGKETQYF